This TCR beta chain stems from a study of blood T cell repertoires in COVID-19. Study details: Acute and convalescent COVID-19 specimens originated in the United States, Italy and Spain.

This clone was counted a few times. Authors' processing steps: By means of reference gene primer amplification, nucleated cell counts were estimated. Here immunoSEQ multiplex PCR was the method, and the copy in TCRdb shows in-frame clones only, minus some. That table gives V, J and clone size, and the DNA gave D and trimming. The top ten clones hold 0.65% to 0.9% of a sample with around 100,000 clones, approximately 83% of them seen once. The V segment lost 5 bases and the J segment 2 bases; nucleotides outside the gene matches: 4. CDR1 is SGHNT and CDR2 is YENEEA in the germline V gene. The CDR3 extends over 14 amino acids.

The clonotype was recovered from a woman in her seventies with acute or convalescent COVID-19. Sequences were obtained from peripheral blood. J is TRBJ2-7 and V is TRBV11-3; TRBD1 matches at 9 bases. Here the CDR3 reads CASSEGQGTYEQYF. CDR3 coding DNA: TGTGCCAGCAGCGAAGGACAGGGGACCTACGAGCAGTACTTC.